The source of this TCR beta chain is a study of OX40 agonist ivuxolimab in advanced cancers. Across the study: Across the patients, intravenous ivuxolimab was delivered every 2 weeks at 0.01 to 10 mg/kg.

Findings and limits, study-wide: On average, a greater number of expanded clones characterised CD8+ T cells relative to CD4+. The antigen specificity of the peripheral T cells (those that were expanded) was not determined.

On cycle 4 day 1 and cycle 7 day 1, as well as at baseline, blood was sampled. The repertoire was sequenced with immunoSEQ multiplex PCR; TCRdb's copy has only in-frame clones and lacks some. The sample contains tens of thousands of clones, roughly 94% of which appear only once. About this clone: Antigen specificity is unknown.

Here the sequenced sample was CD4+ or CD8+ T cells sorted from blood, taken in a trial of the OX40 agonist ivuxolimab. The receptor was isolated from an adult with an advanced solid tumor such as melanoma, head and neck, liver or kidney cancer.

The CDR3 is CASSSVTDTQYF. The CDR3 bases are TGTGCCAGCAGCTCGGTCACAGATACGCAGTATTTT. The gene calls are TRBV5-4 and TRBJ2-3; D unclear. Germline CDR1 is SGHNT and CDR2 is YYREEE (reference sequence). The CDR3 is 12 residues long. The V and J ends lost 3 bases and 2 bases respectively, with 4 bases between them.